The 32 T cell receptor beta chains given below trace back to one sample, sequenced in a study of T cell repertoires in cytomegalovirus infection. TCRdb reanalysed the reads using MiXCR and keeps one entry per CDR3 protein. The sample carries roughly 640,000 distinct CDR3 sequences, more than 20% recorded once. Sequences were obtained from CD8+ T cells from PBMCs. Receptors were obtained from a human donor in good health (CMV status not recorded). Some clones in this sample may be carry-over from other donors' samples.

The rearrangement uses TRBV6-2 or TRBV6-3 and TRBJ1-4, with no clear D. Germline V gives CDR1 MNHEY, CDR2 SVGEGT. This CDR3 is 14 amino acids long. Trimming pared 5 bases from V and 0 bases from J, leaving 7 bases between. The CDR3 loop reads CASSHPATNEKLFF. The CDR3 bases are TGTGCCAGCAGTCACCCCGCAACTAATGAAAAACTGTTTTTT.

In its sample, this clonotype was seen a few times. The chain joins TRBV14 to TRBJ2-7; D is undetermined. The CDR3 covers 15 residues. V lost 2 bases to trimming and J lost 2 bases, with 13 bases between them. Germline lookup yields CDR1 SGHDN and CDR2 FVKESK. The CDR3 is CASSQSANGPYEQYF. The DNA for the CDR3 is TGTGCCAGCAGCCAAAGTGCTAATGGGCCCTACGAGCAGTACTTC.

The genes are TRBV5-8 and TRBJ2-1; D is undetermined. Per the germline V gene, CDR1 is SGHTS and CDR2 is YDEGEE. This CDR3 has 15 residues. Trimming cost V 4 bases and J 2 bases, with 13 bases left between them. CDR3 sequence reads: CASSPTQAPYNEQFF. The CDR3 DNA sequence: TGTGCCAGCAGCCCCACGCAGGCCCCCTACAATGAGCAGTTCTTC.

A word on this clonotype: One end of the junction varies from germline; a read error may be responsible. The V gene is TRBV5-1, the J gene TRBJ2-1, with D possibly being TRBD1 or TRBD2 (5 bases each). Germline CDR1 SGHRS, CDR2 YFSETQ. CDR3 length: 15 amino acids. This CDR3 is CASSLEGTINNDQFF. The DNA for the CDR3 is TGCGCCAGCAGCTTGGAGGGGACCATTAACAATGATCAGTTCTTC.

This chain connects TRBV2 to TRBJ2-3; weak D call: TRBD1 (5 bases). Germline values: CDR1 SNHLY, CDR2 FYNNEI. V was shortened by 7 bases and J by 4 bases, with 21 bases between the two germline ends. The CDR3 extends over 16 amino acids. The CDR3 bases are TGTGCCAGCAATTCCGAGACCCGACAGAGCCCAGATACGCAGTATTTT. It translates to CASNSETRQSPDTQYF.

To note about this clonotype: It may be a read error: a sequence one base away is much more abundant. The chain links TRBV7-4 to TRBJ1-5; a possible D gene is TRBD1 (6 bases). Germline values: CDR1 SGHVT, CDR2 SQSDAQ. The CDR3 has 14 amino acids. The CDR3 here is CASSSTGYPQSQHF. DNA for the CDR3: TGTGCCAGCAGCAGTACAGGGTATCCTCAGTCCCAGCATTTT.

The V gene is TRBV28, the J gene TRBJ2-7; possibly TRBD1 for D (6 bases). The germline V gene has CDR1 MDHEN and CDR2 SYDVKM. V was trimmed by 8 bases and J by 0 bases, leaving 11 bases between them. CDR3 size: 13 residues. CDR3 in DNA: TGTGCCAGCCAGGGGCTTAGCTCCTACGAGCAGTACTTC. Amino acids: CASQGLSSYEQYF.

The genes are TRBV20-1 and TRBJ1-2, with D unresolved. Trimming took 6 bases from V and 8 from J, leaving 19 bases between them. The V gene's germline CDR1 is DFQATT and CDR2 SNEGSKA (reference sequence). This CDR3 has 13 residues. This chain's CDR3 is CSAEGAVVGGYTF. CDR3 sequence (DNA): TGCAGTGCGGAGGGAGCGGTGGTCGGAGGCTACACCTTC.

This clonotype came up a few times. The V and J genes are TRBV11-2 and TRBJ2-7, with D maybe TRBD1 (7 bases). V shed 1 base and J shed 5 bases, with 9 bases lying between them. The length of the CDR3 is 13 residues. Germline V gene lookup returns CDR1 SGHAT and CDR2 FQNNGV. DNA of the CDR3: TGTGCCAGCAGCTTAGCCAGGGGGGACGAGCAGTACGTC. This gives the protein CASSLARGDEQYV.

This clonotype was picked up many times. The chain employs TRBV28 and TRBJ1-1; 7 bases are shared with TRBD1. The junction had 6 bases not matched to a gene; V was cut back by 2 bases and J by 12 bases. The CDR3 is 12 residues long. Germline V lookup: CDR1 MDHEN, CDR2 SYDVKM. The CDR3 reads CASSLIARGTFF. In DNA form, the CDR3 reads TGTGCCAGCAGTTTAATAGCCAGGGGGACTTTCTTT.

The V call is TRBV12-3 or TRBV12-4, the J call TRBJ2-1; D is uncertain. The CDR3 runs 15 residues. Trimming took off 6 bases at V and 5 bases at J, with 17 bases between the two ends. The CDR3: CASSSVPPQNNEQFF. In nucleotides, the CDR3 is TGTGCCAGCAGCTCTGTCCCCCCCCAAAACAATGAGCAGTTCTTC.

This clonotype was counted at least ten times. J is TRBJ1-4 and V is TRBV28, with D possibly matching TRBD1 (6 bases). Germline loops: CDR1 MDHEN, CDR2 SYDVKM. The V and J ends lost 3 bases and 6 bases respectively, with 11 bases between them. The CDR3 extends over 14 amino acids. The CDR3 reads CASSLDSVDEKLFF. CDR3 coding DNA: TGTGCCAGCAGTTTGGACAGTGTGGATGAAAAACTGTTTTTT.

In its sample, this clonotype was seen a few times. The V and J genes are TRBV20-1 and TRBJ2-7, with 12 bases aligning to TRBD2. Germline CDR1 and CDR2: DFQATT and SNEGSKA (reference sequence). J gave up 6 bases and V 0 bases, and 6 bases lay outside the gene matches. The CDR3 has 15 residues. This CDR3 is CSARDLAGGSVEQYV. The CDR3 DNA reads TGCAGTGCTAGAGACCTAGCGGGGGGGTCGGTCGAGCAGTACGTC.

This CDR3 is CAIEPVNVNTEAFF. For the CDR3, the DNA is TGTGCCATCGAACCCGTAAACGTGAACACTGAAGCTTTCTTT. This rearrangement joins TRBV19 to TRBJ1-1; no firm D call. CDR1 is LNHDA, CDR2 SQIVND, per germline (reference sequence). The CDR3 runs 14 residues. V gave up 10 bases and J gave up 0 bases, with 15 bases separating them.

This clonotype was counted many times. The chain employs TRBV11-2 and TRBJ1-2; 7 positions agree with TRBD1. The ends lost 3 bases at V and 6 bases at J; junction bases unmatched: 10. The germline V gene has CDR1 SGHAT and CDR2 FQNNGV. The CDR3 is made up of 15 amino acids. CDR3 DNA: TGTGCCAGCAGCTTGACAGGGATTCCGAAGGATGGCTACACCTTC. Translating gives CASSLTGIPKDGYTF.

A few counts support this clonotype. The rearrangement uses TRBV20-1 and TRBJ1-1; 9 nucleotides align to TRBD1. Germline-derived CDR1 and CDR2 are DFQATT and SNEGSKA (reference sequence). V lost 3 bases and J lost 3; bases outside the gene matches: 5. There are 14 residues in the CDR3. The CDR3 region is CSARGQGSDTEAFF. The CDR3 bases are TGCAGTGCTAGGGGACAGGGATCTGACACTGAAGCTTTCTTT.

A few counts support this clonotype. CDR3 nucleotides: TGTGCCAGCAGCCAAGCCCAGGGGGATCTGGATGGCTACACCTTC. Amino acid sequence: CASSQAQGDLDGYTF. This chain uses TRBV4-2 with TRBJ1-2; 7 nucleotides match TRBD1. The V segment lost 1 base and the J segment 6 bases; nucleotides outside the gene matches: 8. This CDR3 region has 15 residues. Germline V gene sequence: CDR1 LGHNA, CDR2 YNFKEQ.

With respect to this clonotype: The conserved final phenylalanine or tryptophan is absent from the CDR3, which likely points to a read error. The genes are TRBV29-1 and TRBJ2-5; no clear D gene. Germline V gene lookup returns CDR1 SQVTM and CDR2 ANQGSEA. The CDR3 contains 12 residues. Deletions cut 3 bases from V and 5 bases from J, with 10 bases between. The CDR3 spells CSVDGLHETQYL. DNA for the CDR3: TGCAGCGTTGACGGATTACATGAGACCCAGTACCTC.

In its sample, this clonotype was seen a few times. The chain employs TRBV28 and TRBJ2-7; D uncertain. Trimming took off 5 bases at V and 2 bases at J, with 13 bases between the two ends. The CDR3 is 14 amino acids. CDR1 and CDR2 from the germline V gene are MDHEN and SYDVKM. The CDR3 spells CASSPVTPAYEQYV. CDR3 nucleotides: TGTGCCAGCAGTCCCGTGACGCCCGCCTACGAGCAGTACGTC.

The count of this clonotype is one. J is TRBJ1-1 and V is TRBV12-3 or TRBV12-4; 7 bases fit TRBD1. This CDR3 is built from 15 residues. V was clipped by 4 bases and J by 1 base; unmatched bases: 6. CDR3 amino acids: CASSSSGTANTEAFF. The CDR3 bases are TGTGCCAGCAGTTCCTCCGGGACAGCGAACACTGAAGCTTTCTTT.

The chain recombines TRBV6-6 with TRBJ2-7, with D perhaps matching TRBD1 (5 bases). CDR3 length equals 13 residues. CDR1 and CDR2 (germline): MNHNY, SVGAGI (reference sequence). Trimming shortened V by 7 bases and J by 2 bases, and 12 bases separated the two germline ends. The DNA of the CDR3 is TGTGCCAGCAATCCAGGGCTTCCCTACGAGCAGTACTTC. Amino acids: CASNPGLPYEQYF.

J is TRBJ1-2 and V is TRBV5-5; no definite D call. V lost 4 bases and J 2 bases, leaving 15 bases between the germline ends. This CDR3 contains 15 residues. In germline, CDR1 is SGHKS, CDR2 YYEKEE (reference sequence). CDR3 region: CASSTRDTVNYGYTF. The CDR3 nucleotides are TGTGCCAGCAGCACCCGTGACACCGTGAACTATGGCTACACCTTC.

This clonotype was found a few times. The chain links TRBV5-6 to TRBJ1-4, with D unresolved. With 4 bases removed from V and 7 bases from J, the gap between germline ends came to 17 bases. CDR3 length: 15 amino acids. Looked up from germline, CDR1 is SGHDT and CDR2 is YYEEEE. The CDR3 coding sequence is TGTGCCAGCAGCGAGGCCGCAGGACGGCTTGAAAAACTGTTTTTT. Its translation is CASSEAAGRLEKLFF.

Only a few counts were recorded for this clonotype. V is TRBV6-2 or TRBV6-3 and J is TRBJ2-7; 11 bases line up with TRBD1. The CDR3 sequence is 15 residues long. Trimming at V came to 4 bases and at J to 3 bases, leaving 5 bases not matched to a gene. Germline V gene lookup returns CDR1 MNHEY and CDR2 SVGEGT. CDR3 sequence (DNA): TGTGCCAGCAGTTTCCGGACAGGGGGCAGCTACGAGCAGTACGTC. Translating gives CASSFRTGGSYEQYV.

The chain uses TRBV14 and TRBJ2-2; either TRBD1 or TRBD2 may fit D (5 bases each). This CDR3 spans 15 amino acids. V shed 4 bases and J shed 7 bases, with 16 bases lying between them. Germline values: CDR1 SGHDN, CDR2 FVKESK. CDR3 coding DNA: TGTGCCAGCAGCCCTGGGACCGCATGGGGCGGGGAGCTGTTTTTT. It encodes CASSPGTAWGGELFF.

The chain couples TRBV7-6 to TRBJ2-3, with D possibly being TRBD2 (5 bases). Per the germline V gene, CDR1 is SGHVS and CDR2 is FNYEAQ. The CDR3 sequence is 11 residues long. V was pared by 8 bases and J by 6 bases, with 9 bases between. The DNA of the CDR3 is TGTGCCAGCCGGACTTCTGATACGCAGTATTTT. Translation gives CASRTSDTQYF.

There are many counts of this clonotype. The V call is TRBV6-2 or TRBV6-3, the J call TRBJ2-5; 7 positions match TRBD1. V lost 9 bases and J lost 5; bases outside the gene matches: 12. CDR1 is MNHEY and CDR2 is SVGEGT in the germline V gene. The CDR3 extends over 14 amino acids. The CDR3 loop is CARSTRQGEETQYF. The CDR3 nucleotides read TGTGCCAGGTCGACGAGACAGGGAGAGGAGACCCAGTACTTC.

As concerns this clonotype: Given a much more abundant clone one base away, this may be a read error. The V call is TRBV11-2, the J call TRBJ2-3, with 12 bases fitting TRBD2. V trimming: 3 bases; J trimming: 5 bases; junction bases outside the gene matches: 3. CDR3 length: 15 residues. The germline CDR1 and CDR2 sequences are SGHAT and FQNNGV. The CDR3 spells CASSFSSGGVDTQYF. The CDR3 region has the DNA TGTGCCAGCAGCTTTTCTAGCGGGGGGGTAGATACGCAGTATTTT.

The CDR3 bases are TGCAGTGCTAGCGACACAGACAGGACATACGAGCAGTACGTC. Translated: CSASDTDRTYEQYV. The chain recombines TRBV20-1 with TRBJ2-7; D is perhaps TRBD1 (6 bases). This CDR3 region has 14 residues. V was cut by 3 bases and J by 4 bases, with 16 bases left in between. Per the germline V gene, CDR1 is DFQATT and CDR2 is SNEGSKA (reference sequence).

This clonotype occurred a few times. V gene TRBV7-2 combines with J gene TRBJ2-1; a weak D match, TRBD1 (7 bases). This CDR3 contains 19 residues. Germline values: CDR1 SGHTA, CDR2 FQGNSA. V was cut by 2 bases and J by 0 bases, with 20 bases left in between. This chain's CDR3 is CASSLKEGQTFSSYNEQFF. Here the CDR3 DNA reads TGTGCCAGCAGCTTAAAGGAGGGACAGACGTTTAGCTCCTACAATGAGCAGTTCTTC.

This clonotype was seen only a few times. CDR3 sequence: CASSWDTFYEQYF. CDR3 sequence (DNA): TGTGCCAGCAGCTGGGACACCTTTTACGAGCAGTACTTC. V gene TRBV7-6 combines with J gene TRBJ2-7, with D possibly matching TRBD1 (6 bases). V lost 4 bases to trimming and J lost 4 bases, with 11 bases between them. The CDR3 is made up of 13 amino acids. Germline lookup yields CDR1 SGHVS and CDR2 FNYEAQ.

The table lists this clonotype with a few counts. The V call is TRBV4-1, the J call TRBJ2-1, with 9 bases fitting TRBD2. CDR1 and CDR2 from the germline V gene are MGHRA and YSYEKL. The CDR3 contains 16 residues. J lost 7 bases, V lost 0 bases, and 7 bases had no gene match. The DNA of the CDR3 is TGCGCCAGCAGCCAAGATAGGCGGGGGGGCCAAAATGAGCAGTTCTTC. This sequence encodes CASSQDRRGGQNEQFF.